The 18 T cell receptor beta chains presented below share a single source sample, sequenced in a study of shared clonotypes between healthy human individuals. The data were produced by immunoSEQ multiplex PCR, yet TCRdb's version contains in-frame clones alone and is incomplete. Of some 2,000,000 clones detected, approximately 95% appear once; the ten largest clones hold approximately 0.13%. The sequencing input was naive CD4+ T cells sorted from blood. Sample subset: CD45RA+ positively selected. These receptors originate from a man aged 18 to 29 in good health.

The CDR3 region is CASSFGRAPQETQYF. DNA for the CDR3: TGTGCCAGCAGCTTTGGGCGGGCCCCCCAAGAGACCCAGTACTTC. The V call is TRBV7-9, the J call TRBJ2-5; tentatively, D is TRBD2 (5 bases). The CDR3 is 15 residues long. V shed 3 bases and J shed 1 base, with 12 bases lying between them. Germline loops: CDR1 SEHNR, CDR2 FQNEAQ (reference sequence).

The V and J genes are TRBV5-4 and TRBJ2-7, with 8 nucleotides matching TRBD1. Germline V gene sequence: CDR1 SGHNT, CDR2 YYREEE (reference sequence). The ends lost 2 bases at V and 6 bases at J; junction bases unmatched: 7. This CDR3 has 14 amino acids. The chain's CDR3 is CASSFRDRTTEQYF. CDR3 nucleotides: TGTGCCAGCAGCTTCCGGGACAGGACGACCGAGCAGTACTTC.

This clone was picked up a small number of times. This sample includes further DNA sequences coding for the same CDR3. The chain joins TRBV19 to TRBJ2-1, with 7 bases matching TRBD2. CDR1 and CDR2 (germline): LNHDA, SQIVND (reference sequence). Losses at the gene ends were 5 bases for V and 3 bases for J; bases not matched to a gene: 1. This CDR3 contains 13 residues. The CDR3: CASSLADYNEQFF. The CDR3 coding sequence is TGTGCCAGTAGTCTAGCGGACTACAATGAGCAGTTCTTC.

The chain employs TRBV7-2 and TRBJ2-7, with D unclear. This CDR3 has 13 amino acids. Per germline, CDR1 SGHTA and CDR2 FQGNSA. The V end lost 4 bases, the J end lost 4 bases, and 11 bases lay between the germline ends. The CDR3 DNA reads as TGTGCCAGCAGCTCAGTTGACGGGTACGAGCAGTACTTC. It translates to CASSSVDGYEQYF.

In its sample, this clone was seen once. The chain is built from TRBV4-2 and TRBJ1-1; 9 nucleotides match TRBD1. V shed 4 bases and J 0 bases; nucleotides not matched to a gene: 3. The CDR3 spans 15 residues. In germline, CDR1 is LGHNA, CDR2 YNFKEQ. The CDR3 spells CASSRQGGMNTEAFF. The CDR3 region has the DNA TGTGCCAGCAGCCGACAGGGGGGGATGAACACTGAAGCTTTCTTT.

J is TRBJ2-1 and V is TRBV7-9; D might be TRBD1 (5 bases). The CDR3 spans 12 residues. Trimming cost V 5 bases and J 8 bases, with 10 bases left between them. CDR1 is SEHNR and CDR2 is FQNEAQ in the germline V gene (reference sequence). CDR3 residues: CASSPRVHEQFF. The CDR3 coding sequence is TGTGCCAGCAGCCCCAGGGTCCATGAGCAGTTCTTC.

The chain is built from TRBV29-1 and TRBJ1-2, with D possibly matching TRBD1 (6 bases). The CDR3 spans 13 residues. V lost 1 base and J 4 bases, leaving 10 bases between the germline ends. Germline V CDR1 and CDR2: SQVTM, ANQGSEA. CDR3 coding DNA: TGCAGCGTTGAAGGCAGGGGAAGCTATGGCTACACCTTC. As protein: CSVEGRGSYGYTF.

This clone was observed a single time. This chain uses TRBV5-8 with TRBJ2-7; D remains unclear. CDR3 length: 12 residues. Deletions cut 2 bases from V and 5 bases from J, with 8 bases between. The germline V gene has CDR1 SGHTS and CDR2 YDEGEE. The CDR3 bases are TGTGCCAGCAGCTTCATGGGGAACGAGCAGTACTTC. Amino acids: CASSFMGNEQYF.

A single count supports this clone. This chain connects TRBV19 to TRBJ1-3; D ambiguous. V lost 5 bases and J lost 4, with 6 bases in between. The CDR3 is made up of 12 amino acids. Looked up from germline, CDR1 is LNHDA and CDR2 is SQIVND (reference sequence). Written as DNA, the CDR3 is TGTGCCAGTAGTTTCACCGGAAACACCATATATTTT. Residues: CASSFTGNTIYF.

To note about this clone: The sample holds other DNA sequences that translate to the same CDR3. The rearrangement joins TRBV6-1 to TRBJ1-3, with 10 positions matching TRBD1. The CDR3 spans 15 residues. Germline V gene sequence: CDR1 MNHNS, CDR2 SASEGT. Unmatched junction bases numbered 5, after V lost 5 bases and J lost 4 bases. The CDR3 spells CASSLGQGTGNTIYF. The CDR3 DNA reads TGTGCCAGCAGTTTGGGACAGGGGACCGGAAACACCATATATTTT.

The V and J genes are TRBV5-1 and TRBJ2-3, with 10 nucleotides matching TRBD2. This CDR3 contains 16 residues. CDR1 is SGHRS, CDR2 YFSETQ, per germline. The V gene end was trimmed by 0 bases and the J gene end by 0 bases; junction bases not matched to a gene: 1. CDR3 amino acids: CASSLASGGSTDTQYF. The CDR3 DNA reads as TGCGCCAGCAGCTTGGCTAGCGGGGGAAGCACAGATACGCAGTATTTT.

The chain employs TRBV25-1 and TRBJ2-5, with TRBD2 matching 7 bases. V shed 1 base, J shed 6 bases, and the junction held 8 bases outside the gene matches. Germline V gene data show CDR1 as MGHDK and CDR2 as SYGVNS. The CDR3 is made up of 15 amino acids. CDR3 region: CASSESLTSTQTQYF. In DNA, the CDR3 is TGTGCCAGCAGTGAATCTCTGACTAGCACACAGACCCAGTACTTC.

This chain connects TRBV6-1 to TRBJ1-6; the D gene is possibly TRBD1 (5 bases). CDR1 MNHNS and CDR2 SASEGT come from the germline V gene. V lost 7 bases to trimming and J lost 8 bases, with 12 bases between them. The CDR3 consists of 13 residues. DNA of the CDR3: TGTGCCAGCATGGGGCAGTCGTATTCACCCCTCCACTTT. Translating it yields CASMGQSYSPLHF.

Only one count was recorded for this clone. The chain links TRBV15 to TRBJ1-1, with TRBD1 as a possible D gene (5 bases). This CDR3 spans 16 amino acids. V was pared by 5 bases and J by 3 bases, with 19 bases between. From germline, CDR1 is LNHNV and CDR2 YYDKDF (reference sequence). CDR3 coding DNA: TGTGCCACCAGCGGGACCTCAGGGAATCGGGACACTGAAGCTTTCTTT. Encoded protein: CATSGTSGNRDTEAFF.

The chain links TRBV30 to TRBJ1-1, with D possibly TRBD1 on 6 matching bases. Germline CDR1 is GTSNPN and CDR2 is SVGIG (reference sequence). CDR3 length: 13 residues. Trimming took 4 bases from V and 0 from J, leaving 9 bases between them. The DNA for the CDR3 is TGTGCCTGGAATGACAGGATGAACACTGAAGCTTTCTTT. Encoded protein: CAWNDRMNTEAFF.

The chain is built from TRBV18 and TRBJ1-2; the D gene is possibly TRBD1 (5 bases). V dropped 6 bases and J dropped 0 bases, with 14 bases sitting between them. Germline V gene lookup returns CDR1 KGHSH and CDR2 LQKENI. The CDR3 is 15 amino acids. CDR3 residues: CASSPGGDANYGYTF. The CDR3 DNA reads TGTGCCAGCTCTCCGGGGGGGGATGCTAACTATGGCTACACCTTC.

The genes are TRBV21-1 and TRBJ2-2. TRBV21-1 is annotated as a pseudogene. This CDR3 region has 17 residues. CDR3 bases: TGTGCCAGCAGCTCCCAATCTTTTTTTCCGAACACCGGGGAGCTGTTTTTT. It translates to CASSSQSFFPNTGELFF.

V gene TRBV6-5 combines with J gene TRBJ1-2; D remains ambiguous. Trimming removed 0 bases from V and 10 bases from J, with 9 bases in between. Germline CDR1 is MNHEY and CDR2 is SVGAGI. The CDR3 has 12 amino acids. CDR3 in amino acids: CASSYSYGDYTF. For the CDR3, the DNA is TGTGCCAGCAGTTACTCCTACGGAGACTACACCTTC.